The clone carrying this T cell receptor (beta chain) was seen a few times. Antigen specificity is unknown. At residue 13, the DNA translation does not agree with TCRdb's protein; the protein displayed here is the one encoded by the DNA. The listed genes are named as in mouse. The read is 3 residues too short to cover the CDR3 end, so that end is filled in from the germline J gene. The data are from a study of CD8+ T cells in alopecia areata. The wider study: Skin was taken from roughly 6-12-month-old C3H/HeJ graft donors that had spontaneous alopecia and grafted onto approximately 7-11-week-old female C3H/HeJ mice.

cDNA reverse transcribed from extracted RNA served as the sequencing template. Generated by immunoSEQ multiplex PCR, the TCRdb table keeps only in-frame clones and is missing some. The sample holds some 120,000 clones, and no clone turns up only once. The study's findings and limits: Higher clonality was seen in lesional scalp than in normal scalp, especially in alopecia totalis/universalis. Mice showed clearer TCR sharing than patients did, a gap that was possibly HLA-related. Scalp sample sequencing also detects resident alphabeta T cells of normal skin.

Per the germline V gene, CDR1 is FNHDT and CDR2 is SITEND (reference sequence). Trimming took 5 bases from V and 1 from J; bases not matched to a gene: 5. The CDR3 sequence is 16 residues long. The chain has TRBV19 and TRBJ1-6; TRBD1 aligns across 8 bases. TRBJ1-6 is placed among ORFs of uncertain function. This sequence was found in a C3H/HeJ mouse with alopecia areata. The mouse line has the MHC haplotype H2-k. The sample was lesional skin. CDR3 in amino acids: CASSLGQGSYNSPLYF. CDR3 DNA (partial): TGTGCCAGCAGCCTCGGACAGGGCTCCTATAATTCGCCC.